These 23 T cell receptor beta chains were sequenced from one sample in a study of blood T cell repertoires in COVID-19. The protocol was immunoSEQ multiplex PCR, while the TCRdb copy is restricted to in-frame clones and leaves out a portion. Among around 300,000 clones listed, more than 80% were seen once. Sequencing was performed on peripheral blood. The receptors derive from a woman aged 40-49 years with acute or convalescent COVID-19.

J is TRBJ1-5 and V is TRBV30; the match to TRBD1 covers 7 bases. CDR1 GTSNPN and CDR2 SVGIG come from the germline V gene (reference sequence). V gave up 1 base and J gave up 5 bases; unmatched junction bases: 5. The CDR3 sequence is 14 residues long. The CDR3 DNA reads as TGTGCCTGGAGTGACCGGGACAGCGATCAGCCCCAGCATTTT. It codes for CAWSDRDSDQPQHF.

The gene calls are TRBV24-1 and TRBJ2-2, with a possible D match to TRBD1 (6 bases). Germline CDR1 is KGHDR and CDR2 is SFDVKD. V was shortened by 4 bases and J by 6 bases, with 11 bases between the two germline ends. The CDR3 loop spans 14 amino acids. CDR3 loop: CATSEQGSSGELFF. CDR3 nucleotides: TGTGCCACCAGTGAACAGGGATCTTCCGGGGAGCTGTTTTTT.

This chain uses TRBV7-9 with TRBJ1-1; 7 nucleotides match TRBD1. This CDR3 has 13 residues. Germline V gene lookup returns CDR1 SEHNR and CDR2 FQNEAQ (reference sequence). V shed 5 bases, J shed 4 bases, and the junction held 4 bases outside the gene matches. The CDR3 spells CASSLGQATEAFF. The CDR3 nucleotides are TGTGCCAGCAGCCTCGGACAGGCCACTGAAGCTTTCTTT.

The chain is built from TRBV6-1 and TRBJ2-1; 13 bases are shared with TRBD2. Trimming took 6 bases from V and 7 from J; bases not matched to a gene: 9. The germline gives CDR1 MNHNS, CDR2 SASEGT. The CDR3 contains 16 residues. CDR3: CASSETSGGAGNEQFF. The CDR3 nucleotides are TGTGCCAGCAGCGAAACTAGCGGGGGGGCCGGGAATGAGCAGTTCTTC.

The chain recombines TRBV5-1 with TRBJ1-1; TRBD1 might be the D (5 bases). This CDR3 has 14 amino acids. V lost 0 bases, J lost 11 bases, and 17 bases lay in between. Germline V gene sequence: CDR1 SGHRS, CDR2 YFSETQ. The CDR3 coding sequence is TGCGCCAGCAGCTTGGCTTCACGACGACAGAGCGCTTTCTTT. This gives the protein CASSLASRRQSAFF.

The genes are TRBV5-1 and TRBJ2-3; tentatively, D is TRBD1 (5 bases). Per germline, CDR1 SGHRS and CDR2 YFSETQ. The CDR3 extends over 15 amino acids. V dropped 3 bases and J dropped 5 bases, with 16 bases sitting between them. The CDR3, as DNA: TGCGCCAGCAGCTGGACCGGTATTACAGGAGATACGCAGTATTTT. This codes for CASSWTGITGDTQYF.

This chain uses TRBV3-1 (or the pseudogene TRBV3-2) with TRBJ2-2, with TRBD2 matching over 7 bases. Losses at the gene ends were 6 bases for V and 3 bases for J; bases not matched to a gene: 7. The germline gives CDR1 LGHDT, CDR2 YNNKEL (reference sequence). The CDR3 runs to 15 residues. CDR3 DNA sequence: TGTGCCAGCAGGACCCTGGGGAGGGACACCGGGGAGCTGTTTTTT. Translation: CASRTLGRDTGELFF.

The CDR3 nucleotides read TGTGCCAGCAGCACAATAACGGACACATTCCAAGAGACCCAGTACTTC. Protein: CASSTITDTFQETQYF. V usage is TRBV7-7 and J usage is TRBJ2-5; possibly TRBD1 for D (5 bases). Trimming took 5 bases from V and 1 from J, leaving 17 bases between them. Per germline, CDR1 SSHAT and CDR2 FNYEAQ (reference sequence). CDR3 length equals 16 residues.

The rearrangement joins TRBV5-1 to TRBJ1-6; D perhaps matches TRBD1 (6 bases). The CDR3 runs to 18 residues. Trimming pared 2 bases from V and 8 bases from J, leaving 23 bases between. The V gene's germline CDR1 is SGHRS and CDR2 YFSETQ. CDR3 sequence reads: CASSFFPSDRDTYSPLHF. CDR3 bases: TGCGCCAGCAGCTTCTTCCCGTCAGACCGGGACACCTATTCACCCCTCCACTTT.

The genes are TRBV7-3 and TRBJ2-2; 9 nucleotides line up with TRBD1. The CDR3 loop spans 18 amino acids. J lost 4 bases, V lost 4 bases, and 13 bases had no gene match. CDR1 SGHTA and CDR2 FQGTGA come from the germline V gene. This CDR3 is CASSSFPGTGSGTGELFF. Here the CDR3 DNA reads TGTGCCAGCAGCTCCTTCCCCGGGACAGGGTCGGGCACCGGGGAGCTGTTTTTT.

The chain employs TRBV2 and TRBJ1-1, with TRBD1 matching 9 bases. J lost 6 bases, V lost 5 bases, and 10 bases had no gene match. Germline values: CDR1 SNHLY, CDR2 FYNNEI. The CDR3 totals 15 residues. CDR3: CASSPQDRGLSEAFF. For the CDR3, the DNA is TGTGCCAGCAGTCCCCAAGACAGGGGGTTGTCTGAAGCTTTCTTT. The full variable domain, its missing parts supplied by reference TRBV2 and TRBJ1-1, is EPEVTQTPSHQVTQMGQEVILRCVPISNHLYFYWYRQILGQKVEFLVSFYNNEISEKSEIFDDQFSVERPDGSNFTLKIRSTKLEDSAMYFCASSPQDRGLSEAFFGQGTRLTVV.

The genes are TRBV5-1 and TRBJ2-5, with 10 positions matching TRBD2. Per germline, CDR1 SGHRS and CDR2 YFSETQ. This CDR3 contains 16 residues. Germline trimming cut 4 bases from V and 1 base from J; bases unmatched to any gene: 7. The CDR3 DNA sequence: TGCGCCAGCAGCCCCAGGACTAGCGGTACCCAAGAGACCCAGTACTTC. Translated: CASSPRTSGTQETQYF.

The sample holds one count of this clone. J is TRBJ2-5 and V is TRBV9; D perhaps matches TRBD2 (5 bases). Germline CDR1 is SGDLS and CDR2 is YYNGEE. Trimming removed 1 base at V and 1 base at J, with 14 bases between. The CDR3 consists of 16 residues. CDR3 loop: CASSVSPGIPQETQYF. The CDR3 bases are TGTGCCAGCAGCGTATCCCCGGGGATACCCCAAGAGACCCAGTACTTC.

The V call is TRBV2, the J call TRBJ2-7; D unclear. With 6 bases removed from V and 0 bases from J, the gap between germline ends came to 6 bases. The CDR3 is 12 amino acids. Germline lookup yields CDR1 SNHLY and CDR2 FYNNEI. DNA for the CDR3: TGTGCCAGCAGCAGTGGCTCCTACGAGCAGTACGTC. Translation gives CASSSGSYEQYV.

The J gene is TRBJ1-6, the V gene TRBV19; 10 bases map to TRBD1. The CDR3 contains 15 residues. CDR1 and CDR2 (germline): LNHDA, SQIVND (reference sequence). V lost 5 bases, J lost 10 bases, and 8 bases stayed unmatched. This CDR3 is CASSLGQGVGSPLHF. For the CDR3, the DNA is TGTGCCAGTAGTCTCGGACAGGGGGTCGGATCACCCCTCCACTTT.

This rearrangement joins TRBV9 to TRBJ2-3; 10 positions match TRBD2. From germline, CDR1 is SGDLS and CDR2 YYNGEE. CDR3 length equals 19 residues. Trimming cost V 0 bases and J 6 bases; bases outside gene matches: 16. DNA of the CDR3: TGTGCCAGCAGCGTAGGGCAGCGGGGGGGGACGAGGAGCTTGGATACGCAGTATTTT. Its translation is CASSVGQRGGTRSLDTQYF.

In this sample, this clone turned up a few times. The V call is TRBV18, the J call TRBJ2-1; 10 positions match TRBD1. This CDR3 has 15 amino acids. V was clipped by 3 bases and J by 4 bases; unmatched bases: 3. Looked up from germline, CDR1 is KGHSH and CDR2 is LQKENI. The CDR3 is CASSPGTGVYNEQFF. The CDR3 DNA follows: TGTGCCAGCTCACCGGGGACAGGGGTTTACAATGAGCAGTTCTTC.

The chain links TRBV2 to TRBJ2-5; TRBD2 matches 10 bases. Germline CDR1 is SNHLY and CDR2 is FYNNEI. CDR3 length: 16 residues. The V and J ends lost 2 bases and 7 bases, in that order; junction bases with no gene match: 10. Here the CDR3 reads CASSEWVVAGGGTQYF. In DNA form, the CDR3 reads TGTGCCAGCAGTGAATGGGTAGTAGCGGGGGGCGGGACCCAGTACTTC.

The V and J genes are TRBV27 and TRBJ1-4; D remains ambiguous. The CDR3 consists of 14 residues. Between the trimmed V and J ends, which lost 4 bases and 4 bases, there was a span of 10 bases. In germline, CDR1 is MNHEY, CDR2 SMNVEV (reference sequence). CDR3 sequence: CASSYLGDNEKLFF. CDR3 coding DNA: TGTGCCAGCAGTTACCTCGGTGATAATGAAAAACTGTTTTTT. Full variable domain (rest looked up from reference TRBV27 and TRBJ1-4): EAQVTQNPRYLITVTGKKLTVTCSQNMNHEYMSWYRQDPGLGLRQIYYSMNVEVTDKGDVPEGYKVSRKEKRNFPLILESPSPNQTSLYFCASSYLGDNEKLFFGSGTQLSVL.

J is TRBJ2-3 and V is TRBV4-2; 8 nucleotides agree with TRBD2. The length of the CDR3 is 17 residues. The J segment lost 5 bases and the V segment lost 0 bases, leaving 10 bases of the junction unmatched. Germline V gives CDR1 LGHNA, CDR2 YNFKEQ. The CDR3 here is CASSQDKTGGQKDTQYF. The CDR3 DNA follows: TGTGCCAGCAGCCAAGATAAAACGGGGGGGCAAAAAGATACGCAGTATTTT.

This clone was recorded once. The genes are TRBV29-1 and TRBJ2-3; 10 bases are shared with TRBD1. This CDR3 is built from 15 residues. With 8 bases clipped from V and 4 bases from J, the junction kept 12 bases outside the gene matches. Germline V CDR1 and CDR2: SQVTM, ANQGSEA. The CDR3 reads CSLQGRDRGSDTQYF. The CDR3 DNA reads as TGCAGCCTCCAAGGCCGGGACAGGGGATCAGATACGCAGTATTTT.

In DNA form, the CDR3 reads TGTGCCAGCAGTGACCAAAACAGGAATCAGCCCCAGCATTTT. As protein: CASSDQNRNQPQHF. The gene calls are TRBV6-1 and TRBJ1-5; the D gene is possibly TRBD1 (5 bases). The CDR3 spans 14 residues. Germline CDR1 and CDR2: MNHNS and SASEGT. Trimming removed 3 bases at V and 4 bases at J, with 10 bases between.

The chain joins TRBV6-5 to TRBJ2-7, with 11 bases matching TRBD1. This CDR3 comprises 11 residues. With V trimmed by 8 bases and J by 10 bases, 4 bases remained unmatched. Germline V gene sequence: CDR1 MNHEY, CDR2 SVGAGI. CDR3 coding DNA: TGTGCCAGCGGACAGGGGGCGCAACAGTACGTC. Amino acid sequence: CASGQGAQQYV.